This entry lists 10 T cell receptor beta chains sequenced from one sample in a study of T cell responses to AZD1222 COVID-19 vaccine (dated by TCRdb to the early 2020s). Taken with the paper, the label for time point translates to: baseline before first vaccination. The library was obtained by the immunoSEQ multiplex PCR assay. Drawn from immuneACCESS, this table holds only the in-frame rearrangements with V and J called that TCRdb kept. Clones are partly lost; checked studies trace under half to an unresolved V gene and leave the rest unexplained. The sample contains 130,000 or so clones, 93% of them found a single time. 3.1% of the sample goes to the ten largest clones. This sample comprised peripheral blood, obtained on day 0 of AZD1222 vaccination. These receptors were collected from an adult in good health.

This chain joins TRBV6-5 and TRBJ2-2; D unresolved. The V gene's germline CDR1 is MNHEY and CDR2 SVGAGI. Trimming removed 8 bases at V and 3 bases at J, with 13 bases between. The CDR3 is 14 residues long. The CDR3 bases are TGTGCCAGCTCGGGCAGGACGCACACCGGGGAGCTGTTTTTT. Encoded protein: CASSGRTHTGELFF.

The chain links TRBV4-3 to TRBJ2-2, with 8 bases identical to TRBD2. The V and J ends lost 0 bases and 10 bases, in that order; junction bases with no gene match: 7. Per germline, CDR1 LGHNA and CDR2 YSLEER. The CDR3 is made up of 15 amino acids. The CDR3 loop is CASSQDRSGSSELFF. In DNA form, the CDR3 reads TGCGCCAGCAGCCAAGATCGGAGCGGGAGTTCGGAGCTGTTTTTT.

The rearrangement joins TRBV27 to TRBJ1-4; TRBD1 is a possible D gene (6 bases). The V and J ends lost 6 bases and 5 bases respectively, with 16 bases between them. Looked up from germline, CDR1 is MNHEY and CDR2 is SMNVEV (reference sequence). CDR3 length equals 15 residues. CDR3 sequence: CASRATGSKNEKLFF. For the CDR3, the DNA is TGTGCCAGCAGGGCGACAGGCTCCAAAAATGAAAAACTGTTTTTT. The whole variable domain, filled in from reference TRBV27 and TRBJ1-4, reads EAQVTQNPRYLITVTGKKLTVTCSQNMNHEYMSWYRQDPGLGLRQIYYSMNVEVTDKGDVPEGYKVSRKEKRNFPLILESPSPNQTSLYFCASRATGSKNEKLFFGSGTQLSVL.

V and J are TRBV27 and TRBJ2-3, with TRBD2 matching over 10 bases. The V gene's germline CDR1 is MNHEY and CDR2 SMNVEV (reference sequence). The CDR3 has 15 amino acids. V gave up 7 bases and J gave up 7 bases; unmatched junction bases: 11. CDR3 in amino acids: CASIGSSGSENTQYF. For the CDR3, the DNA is TGTGCCAGCATTGGTTCTAGCGGGAGCGAAAATACGCAGTATTTT.

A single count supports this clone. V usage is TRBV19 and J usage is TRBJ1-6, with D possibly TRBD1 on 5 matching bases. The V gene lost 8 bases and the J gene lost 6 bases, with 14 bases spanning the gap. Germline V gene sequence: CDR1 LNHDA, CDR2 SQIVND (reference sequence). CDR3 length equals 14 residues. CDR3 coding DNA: TGTGCCAGTTCAGGACAACAGACTAATTCACCCCTCCACTTT. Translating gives CASSGQQTNSPLHF.

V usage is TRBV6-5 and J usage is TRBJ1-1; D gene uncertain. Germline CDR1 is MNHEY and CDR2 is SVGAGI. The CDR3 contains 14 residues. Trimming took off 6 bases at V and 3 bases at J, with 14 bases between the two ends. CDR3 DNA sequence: TGTGCCAGCAGCGCTGACCGGAGGCACACTGAAGCTTTCTTT. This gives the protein CASSADRRHTEAFF.

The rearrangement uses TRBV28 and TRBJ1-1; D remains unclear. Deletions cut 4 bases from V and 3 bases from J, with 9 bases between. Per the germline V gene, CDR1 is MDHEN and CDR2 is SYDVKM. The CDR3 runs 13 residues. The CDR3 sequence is CASSSPADTEAFF. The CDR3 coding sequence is TGTGCCAGCAGTTCCCCGGCGGACACTGAAGCTTTCTTT.

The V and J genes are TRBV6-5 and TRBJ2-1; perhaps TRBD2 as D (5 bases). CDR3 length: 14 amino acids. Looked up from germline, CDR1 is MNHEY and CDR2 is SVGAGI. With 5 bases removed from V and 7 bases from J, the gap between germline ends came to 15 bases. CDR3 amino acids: CASSPPGWYNEQFF. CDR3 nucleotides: TGTGCCAGCAGTCCCCCGGGATGGTATAATGAGCAGTTCTTC.

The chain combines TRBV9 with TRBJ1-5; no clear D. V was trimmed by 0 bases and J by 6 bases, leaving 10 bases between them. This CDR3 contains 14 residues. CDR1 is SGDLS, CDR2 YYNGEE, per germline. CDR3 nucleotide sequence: TGTGCCAGCAGCGTAGGGGGAGTGGCTCAGCCCCAGCATTTT. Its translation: CASSVGGVAQPQHF. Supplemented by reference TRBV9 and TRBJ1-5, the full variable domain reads DSGVTQTPKHLITATGQRVTLRCSPRSGDLSVYWYQQSLDQGLQFLIQYYNGEERAKGNILERFSAQQFPDLHSELNLSSLELGDSALYFCASSVGGVAQPQHFGDGTRLSIL.

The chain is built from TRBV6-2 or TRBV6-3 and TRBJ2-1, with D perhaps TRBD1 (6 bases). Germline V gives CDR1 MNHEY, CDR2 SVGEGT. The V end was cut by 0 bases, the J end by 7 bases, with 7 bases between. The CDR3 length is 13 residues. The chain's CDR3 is CASSYSTGNEQFF. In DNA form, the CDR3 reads TGTGCCAGCAGTTACTCGACAGGAAATGAGCAGTTCTTC.